The 5 T cell receptor beta chains in this list originate from one sample, sequenced in a study of T cell repertoires in cytomegalovirus infection. Via MiXCR, TCRdb re-called the reads, giving one row per CDR3 protein. The sample has about 920,000 distinct CDR3 sequences, more than 25% seen once. No antigen has been identified for these receptors. Sequencing was performed on cultured CD8+ T cells from PBMCs, taken from culture after CMV antigen stimulation. The receptors here all came from a human donor in good health (CMV status not recorded). Some clones in this sample may be carry-over from other donors' samples.

The chain links TRBV29-1 to TRBJ1-1; D uncertain. Trimming stripped 5 bases from V and 0 bases from J, with 10 bases between. Germline V lookup: CDR1 SQVTM, CDR2 ANQGSEA. This CDR3 is 13 amino acids long. CDR3 nucleotide sequence: TGCAGCGTTCCCGGGCCCATGAACACTGAAGCTTTCTTT. It specifies CSVPGPMNTEAFF. The variable domain in full, completed from reference TRBV29-1 and TRBJ1-1, reads SAVISQKPSRDICQRGTSLTIQCQVDSQVTMMFWYRQQPGQSLTLIATANQGSEATYESGFVIDKFPISRPNLTFSTLTVSNMSPEDSSIYLCSVPGPMNTEAFFGQGTRLTVV.

A remark on this clonotype: The junction departs from germline at one end; a sequencing error may be responsible. This chain uses TRBV6-2 or TRBV6-3 with TRBJ2-3, with 9 bases that match TRBD2. CDR1 is MNHEY, CDR2 SVGEGT, per germline. CDR3 size: 14 residues. CDR3 nucleotides: TGTGTCAGCAGTTTGCGGGGGGGCCTAGATACGCAGTATTTT. Its protein product is CVSSLRGGLDTQYF.

This chain uses TRBV19 with TRBJ2-7; 9 bases are a match to TRBD1. The CDR3 is made up of 15 amino acids. The germline V gene encodes CDR1 LNHDA and CDR2 SQIVND (reference sequence). With 3 bases clipped from V and 0 bases from J, the junction kept 3 bases outside the gene matches. The CDR3 sequence is CASSIGGQGSYEQYF. The CDR3 nucleotides read TGTGCCAGTAGTATTGGGGGACAGGGCTCCTACGAGCAGTACTTC.

This clonotype was observed once. A much larger clonotype is one base distant, so this may be a read error. The chain uses TRBV7-8 and TRBJ2-7; D uncertain. This CDR3 is built from 12 residues. CDR1 and CDR2 from the germline V gene are SGHVS and FQNEAQ. V dropped 5 bases and J dropped 3 bases, with 8 bases sitting between them. CDR3 coding DNA: TGTGCCAGCAGCCATAAGGGCTACGAGCAGTACGTC. Protein: CASSHKGYEQYV.

This clonotype was observed a single time. This chain links TRBV6-2 or TRBV6-3 with TRBJ2-2, with TRBD1 matching 8 bases. The germline V gene has CDR1 MNHEY and CDR2 SVGEGT. The CDR3 is 13 residues long. With V trimmed by 8 bases and J by 7 bases, 6 bases remained unmatched. DNA of the CDR3: TGTGCCAGCCGACAGGGGCGGAGCGGGGAGCTGTTTTTT. It yields the protein CASRQGRSGELFF.